Shown below are 31 T cell receptor beta chains from a single sample sequenced in a study of blood T cell repertoires in COVID-19. Method: immunoSEQ multiplex PCR; TCRdb's copy keeps in-frame clones and lacks some. The top ten hold roughly 8.3% of the sample, which has approximately 500,000 clones, roughly 89% seen once. The sample consisted of peripheral blood. The receptors were sampled from a woman aged 45-65 years with COVID-19, enrolled during active disease.

This clone is a singleton in its sample. This chain links TRBV29-1 with TRBJ2-1; 9 nucleotides match TRBD1. This CDR3 is built from 13 residues. V was pared by 6 bases and J by 8 bases, with 8 bases of the junction left unmatched. Germline V gene lookup returns CDR1 SQVTM and CDR2 ANQGSEA. CDR3 protein: CSVNTGGRYEQFF. CDR3 DNA sequence: TGCAGCGTCAACACAGGGGGCAGGTATGAGCAGTTCTTC.

The chain is built from TRBV6-2 or TRBV6-3 and TRBJ2-2; D ambiguous. Trimming shortened V by 1 base and J by 7 bases, and 13 bases separated the two germline ends. The CDR3 covers 15 residues. Germline V gene lookup returns CDR1 MNHEY and CDR2 SVGEGT. The CDR3: CASSYLVLPSGELFF. The CDR3 coding sequence is TGTGCCAGCAGTTACTTGGTCCTCCCCAGCGGGGAGCTGTTTTTT.

The V call is TRBV6-1, the J call TRBJ2-2; TRBD1 might be the D (6 bases). V was trimmed by 4 bases and J by 0 bases, leaving 12 bases between them. CDR1 and CDR2 (germline): MNHNS, SASEGT. CDR3 size: 16 residues. The CDR3 bases are TGTGCCAGCAGTGGGAACAGGGCCGCGAACACCGGGGAGCTGTTTTTT. Translated: CASSGNRAANTGELFF.

This chain joins TRBV7-2 and TRBJ1-2; D unresolved. V lost 3 bases and J lost 8, with 16 bases in between. The V gene's germline CDR1 is SGHTA and CDR2 FQGNSA. The length of the CDR3 is 14 residues. The CDR3 is CASSFHRGTGGYTF. The CDR3 DNA is TGTGCCAGCAGCTTTCACCGGGGAACGGGGGGCTACACCTTC.

The chain links TRBV2 to TRBJ1-2, with 8 positions matching TRBD1. V shed 6 bases and J 4 bases; nucleotides not matched to a gene: 10. This CDR3 region has 15 residues. Looked up from germline, CDR1 is SNHLY and CDR2 is FYNNEI. The CDR3 reads CASRLGQGRAYGYTF. The CDR3 DNA sequence: TGTGCCAGCAGGCTAGGACAGGGAAGGGCCTATGGCTACACCTTC.

The chain carries TRBV10-2 and TRBJ2-3; 9 nucleotides agree with TRBD1. Trimming cost V 3 bases and J 4 bases; bases outside gene matches: 8. The CDR3 length is 16 residues. Germline CDR1 reads WSHSY; CDR2 reads SAAADI. This CDR3 is CASSDPGQGGSDTQYF. Written as DNA, the CDR3 is TGCGCCAGCAGTGACCCGGGACAGGGTGGATCAGATACGCAGTATTTT.

The chain has TRBV4-1 and TRBJ2-3, with 8 bases lining up with TRBD2. The CDR3 is 17 amino acids. V was pared by 2 bases and J by 1 base, with 8 bases of the junction left unmatched. CDR1 is MGHRA and CDR2 is YSYEKL in the germline V gene. DNA for the CDR3: TGCGCCAGCAGCCAATTCCTGAGAGCGGGGGGCACAGATACGCAGTATTTT. It is translated as CASSQFLRAGGTDTQYF.

This sequence joins TRBV19 and TRBJ1-1; D ambiguous. The CDR3 loop spans 13 amino acids. Trimming cost V 4 bases and J 1 base, with 7 bases left between them. Germline-derived CDR1 and CDR2 are LNHDA and SQIVND (reference sequence). The CDR3 loop is CASSRLKNTEAFF. The CDR3 DNA sequence: TGTGCCAGTAGTAGACTGAAGAACACTGAAGCTTTCTTT.

The chain carries TRBV19 and TRBJ2-7; 10 nucleotides align to TRBD2. Trimming cost V 5 bases and J 6 bases; bases outside gene matches: 13. The CDR3 spans 16 residues. CDR1 is LNHDA, CDR2 SQIVND, per germline (reference sequence). The CDR3 loop reads CASSQTASGGLVEQYF. The CDR3 DNA is TGTGCCAGTAGTCAAACTGCTAGCGGGGGTCTCGTCGAGCAGTACTTC.

The rearrangement links TRBV10-3 to TRBJ1-5; D perhaps matches TRBD1 (5 bases). This CDR3 contains 16 residues. The V end lost 2 bases, the J end lost 0 bases, and 11 bases lay between the germline ends. Germline loops: CDR1 ENHRY, CDR2 SYGVKD. The CDR3 loop reads CAISEGGVTSNQPQHF. The CDR3 DNA reads as TGTGCCATCAGTGAGGGAGGGGTCACTAGCAATCAGCCCCAGCATTTT.

V is TRBV5-1 and J is TRBJ2-2; no firm D call. The V gene lost 6 bases and the J gene lost 8 bases, with 8 bases spanning the gap. Germline loops: CDR1 SGHRS, CDR2 YFSETQ. The CDR3 has 11 amino acids. CDR3 in DNA: TGCGCCAGCAAATTAGCTGGGGAGCTGTTTTTT. Its translation: CASKLAGELFF.

The rearrangement uses TRBV6-1 and TRBJ1-2, with a tentative D call TRBD1 (6 bases). The CDR3 has 14 amino acids. The germline V gene encodes CDR1 MNHNS and CDR2 SASEGT. With 3 bases removed from V and 2 bases from J, the gap between germline ends came to 10 bases. This chain's CDR3 is CASSDRTENYGYTF. The CDR3 bases are TGTGCCAGCAGTGACCGGACAGAAAACTATGGCTACACCTTC.

This chain links TRBV7-6 with TRBJ2-1, with a weak D call TRBD2 (6 bases). The ends were cut back, 2 bases at V and 3 bases at J, with 11 bases in the middle. CDR3 length equals 15 residues. Germline values: CDR1 SGHVS, CDR2 FNYEAQ. CDR3 sequence: CASSLSPGVYNEQFF. The DNA for the CDR3 is TGTGCCAGCAGCTTAAGTCCGGGGGTCTACAATGAGCAGTTCTTC.

This chain uses TRBV6-5 with TRBJ1-2; the match to TRBD1 covers 10 bases. The V and J ends lost 8 bases and 8 bases, in that order; junction bases with no gene match: 11. This CDR3 region has 14 residues. Germline-derived CDR1 and CDR2 are MNHEY and SVGAGI. The CDR3 protein is CASCHRDRGLGYTF. As DNA, the CDR3 is TGTGCCAGCTGCCACCGGGACAGGGGCCTCGGCTACACCTTC.

The V and J genes are TRBV27 and TRBJ1-1; 10 positions match TRBD1. CDR1 and CDR2 (germline): MNHEY, SMNVEV (reference sequence). The CDR3 totals 15 residues. The ends lost 6 bases at V and 7 bases at J; junction bases unmatched: 11. The CDR3, as DNA: TGTGCCAGCAGCAGGACAGGGGGAGGAGGGTATGAAGCTTTCTTT. This translates into CASSRTGGGGYEAFF.

This sequence joins TRBV7-2 and TRBJ1-5; 8 bases map to TRBD1. Germline-derived CDR1 and CDR2 are SGHTA and FQGNSA. J lost 2 bases, V lost 5 bases, and 8 bases had no gene match. The CDR3 is 16 amino acids. CDR3 residues: CASSNQGALGNQPQHF. Written as DNA, the CDR3 is TGTGCCAGCAGCAACCAGGGGGCGCTCGGCAATCAGCCCCAGCATTTT.

This chain connects TRBV5-1 to TRBJ2-5; 10 positions match TRBD2. There are 17 residues in the CDR3. The J segment lost 5 bases and the V segment lost 1 base, leaving 11 bases of the junction unmatched. In germline, CDR1 is SGHRS, CDR2 YFSETQ. CDR3 DNA: TGCGCCAGCAGCTTGATTCCGGGACTAGCGAATATCGAGACCCAGTACTTC. It translates to CASSLIPGLANIETQYF.

V usage is TRBV5-1 and J usage is TRBJ1-4, with D maybe TRBD1 (5 bases). The CDR3 consists of 13 residues. The ends were cut back, 8 bases at V and 7 bases at J, with 15 bases in the middle. Per germline, CDR1 SGHRS and CDR2 YFSETQ. CDR3 sequence reads: CASRTEGSEKLFF. The CDR3 region has the DNA TGCGCCAGTCGGACGGAGGGGAGTGAAAAACTGTTTTTT.

CDR3 coding DNA: TGTGCCAGCAGCCGACGCGGGGAAGACACCATATATTTT. It yields the protein CASSRRGEDTIYF. The genes are TRBV12-3 or TRBV12-4 and TRBJ1-3; D not certain. The CDR3 consists of 13 residues. The V gene lost 6 bases and the J gene lost 8 bases, with 14 bases spanning the gap.

The chain recombines TRBV9 with TRBJ2-3; 9 bases match TRBD2. Germline lookup yields CDR1 SGDLS and CDR2 YYNGEE. Trimming removed 0 bases from V and 4 bases from J; junction bases left unmatched: 6. CDR3 length equals 16 residues. CDR3 DNA: TGTGCCAGCAGCGTAGAGGTAGCGGGGGCGGCAGATACGCAGTATTTT. Its translation: CASSVEVAGAADTQYF.

The V call is TRBV6-5, the J call TRBJ2-7; the match to TRBD1 covers 10 bases. CDR3 size: 14 residues. Unmatched junction bases numbered 4, after V lost 5 bases and J lost 3 bases. The germline V gene encodes CDR1 MNHEY and CDR2 SVGAGI. The CDR3 region is CASSLTGGNYEQYF. CDR3 nucleotides: TGTGCCAGCAGTCTGACAGGGGGCAACTACGAGCAGTACTTC.

The chain links TRBV11-2 to TRBJ2-3; 11 positions match TRBD2. With V trimmed by 1 base and J by 2 bases, 5 bases remained unmatched. This CDR3 comprises 17 residues. Germline V gene data show CDR1 as SGHAT and CDR2 as FQNNGV. The CDR3 region is CASSLVQLAGATDTQYF. The CDR3 nucleotides read TGTGCCAGCAGCTTAGTTCAACTAGCGGGGGCCACAGATACGCAGTATTTT. The variable domain in full, completed from reference TRBV11-2 and TRBJ2-3, reads EAGVAQSPRYKIIEKRQSVAFWCNPISGHATLYWYQQILGQGPKLLIQFQNNGVVDDSQLPKDRFSAERLKGVDSTLKIQPAKLEDSAVYLCASSLVQLAGATDTQYFGPGTRLTVL.

In its sample, this clone was seen a few times. The J gene is TRBJ2-7, the V gene TRBV10-1; tentative D call: TRBD2 (7 bases). Germline V lookup: CDR1 WNHNN, CDR2 SYGVQD (reference sequence). Trimming pared 5 bases from V and 6 bases from J, leaving 17 bases between. The CDR3 runs 14 residues. The CDR3 sequence is CASSLSGDTSEQYF. In nucleotides, the CDR3 is TGCGCCAGCAGTTTGAGCGGGGACACGAGCGAGCAGTACTTC.

The chain carries TRBV5-6 and TRBJ1-1, with D perhaps TRBD1 (5 bases). CDR1 is SGHDT and CDR2 is YYEEEE in the germline V gene. This CDR3 contains 14 residues. V was pared by 2 bases and J by 1 base, with 9 bases between. This CDR3 is CASSLAGRNTEAFF. CDR3 DNA: TGTGCCAGCAGCTTAGCGGGGCGGAACACTGAAGCTTTCTTT.

The chain couples TRBV18 to TRBJ1-4; D is possibly TRBD1 (5 bases). Germline values: CDR1 KGHSH, CDR2 LQKENI. This CDR3 has 15 residues. V was trimmed by 2 bases and J by 2 bases, leaving 9 bases between them. This CDR3 is CASSPSGSTNEKLFF. CDR3 sequence (DNA): TGTGCCAGCTCACCATCAGGGTCGACTAATGAAAAACTGTTTTTT. The full variable domain, its missing parts supplied by reference TRBV18 and TRBJ1-4, is NAGVMQNPRHLVRRRGQEARLRCSPMKGHSHVYWYRQLPEEGLKFMVYLQKENIIDESGMPKERFSAEFPKEGPSILRIQQVVRGDSAAYFCASSPSGSTNEKLFFGSGTQLSVL.

This clone was observed once. The J gene is TRBJ2-5, the V gene TRBV5-1; 10 bases agree with TRBD1. This CDR3 has 14 residues. From germline, CDR1 is SGHRS and CDR2 YFSETQ. Trimming took 3 bases from V and 5 from J; bases not matched to a gene: 4. CDR3 sequence reads: CASSSGQGWETQYF. In DNA form, the CDR3 reads TGCGCCAGCAGCTCGGGACAGGGGTGGGAGACCCAGTACTTC.

The chain uses TRBV24-1 and TRBJ2-5; 7 bases align to TRBD1. The CDR3 runs 15 residues. CDR1 is KGHDR and CDR2 is SFDVKD in the germline V gene. V dropped 3 bases and J dropped 1; count of bases not matched to a gene: 4. CDR3 region: CATSDPRQGQETQYF. Written as DNA, the CDR3 is TGTGCCACCAGTGATCCGCGACAGGGCCAAGAGACCCAGTACTTC.

The chain recombines TRBV7-6 with TRBJ1-1; no clear D. The CDR3 is 13 amino acids. Germline CDR1 reads SGHVS; CDR2 reads FNYEAQ. V lost 4 bases and J lost 0, with 6 bases in between. In DNA form, the CDR3 reads TGTGCCAGCAGCTCACAGATGAACACTGAAGCTTTCTTT. Translating gives CASSSQMNTEAFF.

The chain has TRBV10-3 and TRBJ1-2, with TRBD1 as a possible D gene (6 bases). The CDR3 runs 16 residues. Trimming removed 0 bases from V and 8 bases from J, with 19 bases in between. Per germline, CDR1 ENHRY and CDR2 SYGVKD. The CDR3 loop reads CAISESIVRGAQGYTF. CDR3 sequence (DNA): TGTGCCATCAGTGAGTCCATCGTACGGGGGGCCCAAGGCTACACCTTC.

This clone was seen a few times. The chain links TRBV6-2 or TRBV6-3 to TRBJ2-3; TRBD2 matches 7 bases. The CDR3 has 16 residues. Per the germline V gene, CDR1 is MNHEY and CDR2 is SVGEGT. J gave up 0 bases and V 2 bases, and 5 bases lay outside the gene matches. CDR3 coding DNA: TGTGCCAGCAGTTACCCAGCGGGGCCCAGCACAGATACGCAGTATTTT. Amino acids: CASSYPAGPSTDTQYF.

This rearrangement joins TRBV18 to TRBJ2-1, with 7 positions matching TRBD2. The V segment lost 0 bases and the J segment 0 bases; nucleotides outside the gene matches: 2. Germline assignment: CDR1 KGHSH and CDR2 LQKENI. This CDR3 has 16 amino acids. CDR3: CASSPPGGSSYNEQFF. CDR3 bases: TGTGCCAGCTCACCACCCGGGGGGAGCTCCTACAATGAGCAGTTCTTC.